This T cell receptor (beta chain) appears in the sequencing data of a study of beta chain features in type 1 diabetes. Study-level points and caveats: The VDJ junctions of type 1 diabetes patients carried fewer insertions and more deletions.

Sequenced material consisted of expressed TCRB transcripts (all of the isolated RNA was reverse transcribed). Repertoires were generated with immunoSEQ multiplex PCR, while TCRdb's copy carries only in-frame clones and drops some. The sample includes under 450,000 clones, roughly 13% of them seen just once. This clone turned up a few times. What it binds is not known. Deletions cut 5 bases from V and 5 bases from J, with 4 bases between. Germline V gene lookup returns CDR1 DFQATT and CDR2 SNEGSKA (reference sequence). This CDR3 region has 10 residues. Only one heparinised blood draw was taken per donor, and its volume averaged around 120 mL. Sort purity for all populations was recorded as exceeding 98%.

V is TRBV20-1 and J is TRBJ2-1; D call uncertain. This receptor was taken from a man between 25 and 39 years old in good health. Sequences were obtained from naive CD4+ T cells from blood. The CDR3 here is CSAAHNEQFF. The CDR3 bases are TGCAGTGCTGCACACAATGAGCAGTTCTTC.